Reported below is one TCR beta chain. Its binding antigen is unknown. No much larger clone is present one base from it, and per-base qualities are unavailable. This sample is drawn from a study of CD8 T cells in Susac syndrome (dated by TCRdb to the late 2010s). About the investigation overall: The study used repertoire sequencing to test whether antigen drove CD8+ T cell activation and differentiation in Susac syndrome.

V has 3 bases trimmed and J has 6 bases trimmed; junction bases matching no gene number 3. According to the germline V gene, CDR1 reads KGHSH and CDR2 reads LQKENI. The CDR3, cysteine through phenylalanine, is 13 amino acids long. The DNA shown is the 39-base CDR3, in frame from base 1. Peripheral blood CD8+ and CD4+ T cells from healthy donors, Susac syndrome patients and multiple sclerosis patients were profiled by high-throughput TCR beta sequencing. The multiple sclerosis controls were treatment-naive patients whose relapsing-remitting disease, either stable or active, fulfilled the revised McDonald criteria. Bulk CD8+ and CD4+ T cells were purified magnetically by negative isolation, whereas CD8+ TEMRA cells were enriched by FACS. Blood was drawn into EDTA tubes, processed within 24 hours, and PBMCs were isolated by density gradient centrifugation. PBMCs intended for TCR sequencing were frozen in liquid nitrogen and were later thawed in a 37 degrees C water bath. A purity of at least 90% was achieved for sorted or isolated CD4+, CD8+ and CD8+ TEMRA cells.

Summary of the overall study and its limitations: The number of individuals in the TCR sequencing and HLA analysis was recognized as being relatively small.

RNA was extracted using the RNeasy kit, and about 0.5 to 1 ug of the RNA was reverse transcribed with random hexamers. The immunoSEQ multiplex PCR assay, covering 54 Vbeta and 13 Jbeta segments, was used to amplify TCR beta CDR3 regions. PCR amplification bias was corrected using a synthetic template baseline for primer optimization and computational correction. In the authors' own workflow: Reads were annotated to V, D and J genes according to IMGT and were analyzed with immunoSEQ Analyzer, with only productive sequences retained. Clonality was computed as one minus Shannon entropy normalized by log2 of the number of productive unique sequences. For each patient and control, public and private clones were evaluated within the 100 most prevalent clones. Clones were defined as Susac-specific if absent from the healthy and MS cohorts, from 900 to 1,300 published viral clones and from other ImmuneACCESS disease sequences. Starting from the raw public reads, TCRdb applied fastp trimming at Q25, assembled clones with MiXCR and retained in-frame beta chains. For every CDR3 protein sequence, its rows merge into one entry that carries the most common genes and DNA. The authors' filters were not applied to this entry. This sample lists around 300,000 distinct CDR3 sequences; 92% were detected once. The ten largest account for about 0.07% of the sample.

The clonotype originates from a human donor with multiple sclerosis. The sample was CD4+ T cells from PBMCs. In this chain, TRBV18 is recombined with TRBJ2-7, with 9 bases in between that match TRBD1. The CDR3 has the sequence CASSPGQGSEQYF. The DNA is TGTGCCAGCTCACCCGGACAGGGGTCCGAGCAGTACTTC. This CDR3, with the reference TRBV18 and TRBJ2-7 proteins standing in past its ends, gives the full variable domain NAGVMQNPRHLVRRRGQEARLRCSPMKGHSHVYWYRQLPEEGLKFMVYLQKENIIDESGMPKERFSAEFPKEGPSILRIQQVVRGDSAAYFCASSPGQGSEQYFGPGTRLTVT.